The entry below describes one TCR beta chain. The data derive from a study of T-cell memory formation after mild COVID-19. Study-level background: TCR clusters showed largely donor specificity.

The CDR3 is 14 residues long. The germline V gene encodes CDR1 MNHEY and CDR2 SVGAGI. V dropped 0 bases and J dropped 8; count of bases not matched to a gene: 6. MiXCR, applied by TCRdb to the 5' RACE reads, yields one record per CDR3 protein. The table lists just over 300,000 distinct CDR3 sequences, less than 20% of them singletons. Specimen: PBMCs or a T cell subset sorted from them (not recorded which). The chain is built from TRBV6-5 and TRBJ1-1, with 7 bases identical to TRBD1. The receptor comes from a man between 18 and 29 years old who had mild COVID-19 (a few samples of this study predate the infection). Cell type and time point are not known. In DNA, the CDR3 is TGTGCCAGCAGTTACTCGAGGGGGCATGGAGAAGCTTTCTTT. Translation gives CASSYSRGHGEAFF.